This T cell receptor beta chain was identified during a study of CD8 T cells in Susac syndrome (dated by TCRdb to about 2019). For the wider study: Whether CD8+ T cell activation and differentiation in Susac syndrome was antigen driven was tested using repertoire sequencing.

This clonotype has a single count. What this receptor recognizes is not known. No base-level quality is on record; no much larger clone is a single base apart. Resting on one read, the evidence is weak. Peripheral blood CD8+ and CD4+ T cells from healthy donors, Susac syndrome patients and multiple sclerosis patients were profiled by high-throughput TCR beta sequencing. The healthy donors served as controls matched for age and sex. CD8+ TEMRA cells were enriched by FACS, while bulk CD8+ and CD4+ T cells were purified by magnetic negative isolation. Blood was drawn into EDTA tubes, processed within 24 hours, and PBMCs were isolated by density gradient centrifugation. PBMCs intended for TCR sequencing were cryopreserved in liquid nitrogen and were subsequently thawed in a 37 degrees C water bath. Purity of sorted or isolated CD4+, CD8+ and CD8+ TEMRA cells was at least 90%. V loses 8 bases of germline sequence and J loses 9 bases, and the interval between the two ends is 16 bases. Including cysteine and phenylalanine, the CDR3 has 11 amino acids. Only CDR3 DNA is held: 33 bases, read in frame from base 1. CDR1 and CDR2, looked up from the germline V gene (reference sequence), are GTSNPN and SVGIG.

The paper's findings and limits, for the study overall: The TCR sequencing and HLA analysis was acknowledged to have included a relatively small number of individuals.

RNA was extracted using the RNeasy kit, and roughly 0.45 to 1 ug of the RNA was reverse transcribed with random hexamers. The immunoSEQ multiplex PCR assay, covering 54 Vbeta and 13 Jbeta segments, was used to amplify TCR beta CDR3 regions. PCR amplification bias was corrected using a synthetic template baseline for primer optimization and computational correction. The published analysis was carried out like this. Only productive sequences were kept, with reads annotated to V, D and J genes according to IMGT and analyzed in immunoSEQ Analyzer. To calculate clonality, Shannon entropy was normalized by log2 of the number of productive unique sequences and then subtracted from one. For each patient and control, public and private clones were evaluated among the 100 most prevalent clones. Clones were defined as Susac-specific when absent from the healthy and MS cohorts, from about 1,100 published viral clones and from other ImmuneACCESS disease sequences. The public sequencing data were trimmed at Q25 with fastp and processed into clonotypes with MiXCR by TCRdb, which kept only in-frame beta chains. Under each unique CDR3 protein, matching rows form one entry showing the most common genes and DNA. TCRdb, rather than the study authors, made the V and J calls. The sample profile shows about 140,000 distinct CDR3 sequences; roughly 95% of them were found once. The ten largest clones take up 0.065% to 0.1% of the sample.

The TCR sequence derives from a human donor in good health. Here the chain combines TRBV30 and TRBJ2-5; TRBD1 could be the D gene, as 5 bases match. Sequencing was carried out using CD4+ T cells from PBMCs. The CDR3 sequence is CAMGQFLAQYF. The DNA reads TGTGCCATGGGGCAGTTTTTGGCCCAGTACTTC.